This paragraph covers one T cell receptor (beta chain) sequence. Its antigen is undetermined. The V gene lost 4 bases and the J gene lost 2 bases, with 17 bases spanning the gap. The CDR3 extends over 15 amino acids. The germline gives CDR1 SQVTM, CDR2 ANQGSEA. The source of the sample is a study of shared clonotypes between healthy human individuals. Whole-study findings and limits: Against clonotypes common to all four donors, non-shared ones had lower generation probabilities.

The authors loaded roughly 200 ng DNA, some 32,000 T cell genomes, into sorted-subset replicate PCRs. TCRdb's copy holds only in-frame clones and misses some; the assay was immunoSEQ multiplex PCR. The sample has roughly 890,000 clones; around 92% are singletons. CD45RO-negative cells were positively selected for CCR7, leaving out terminally differentiated effector memory CD45RA+ cells. All of the donors resided in Nashville, Tennessee, and each was a Caucasian adult. The V call is TRBV29-1, the J call TRBJ1-1, with D possibly TRBD1 on 5 matching bases. The clonotype comes from a man under 40 in good health. Sequences were obtained from naive CD8+ T cells sorted from blood. The CDR3: CSVGGGQVPNTEAFF. The CDR3 bases are TGCAGCGTTGGGGGTGGACAAGTCCCCAACACTGAAGCTTTCTTT.